This T cell receptor (beta chain) was sequenced in a study of T cell repertoires in cytomegalovirus infection. Whole-study context: CMV infection plus the matching HLA type was flagged by public TCR beta signatures.

This clonotype was counted many times. A single record per CDR3 protein comes from TCRdb applying MiXCR to the reads. The sample consists of roughly 76,000 distinct CDR3 sequences, around 3.4% of them appearing once. CDR3 length: 15 amino acids. Looked up from germline, CDR1 is MDHEN and CDR2 is SYDVKM. V lost 3 bases and J lost 2; bases outside the gene matches: 6. Sequences were obtained from PBMCs. V usage is TRBV28 and J usage is TRBJ2-7; the match to TRBD1 covers 8 bases. The sequence was obtained from a human donor in good health (CMV status not recorded). Some clones in this sample may be carry-over from other donors' samples. DNA for the CDR3: TGTGCCAGCAGTTTCTCCCCGGACAGGGCCTACGAGCAGTACTTC. This gives the protein CASSFSPDRAYEQYF.